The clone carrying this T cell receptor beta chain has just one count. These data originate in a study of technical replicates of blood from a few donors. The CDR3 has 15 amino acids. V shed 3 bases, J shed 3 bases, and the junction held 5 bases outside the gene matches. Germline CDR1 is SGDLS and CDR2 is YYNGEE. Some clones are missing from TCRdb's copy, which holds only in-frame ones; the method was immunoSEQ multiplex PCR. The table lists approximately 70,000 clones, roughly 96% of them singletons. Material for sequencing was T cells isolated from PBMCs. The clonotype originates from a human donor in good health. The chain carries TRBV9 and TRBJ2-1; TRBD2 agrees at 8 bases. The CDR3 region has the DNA TGTGCCAGCAGCGACACTAGCGGACGCTACAATGAGCAGTTCTTC. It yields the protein CASSDTSGRYNEQFF.